These 13 T cell receptor beta chains came from one sample sequenced in a study of OX40 agonist ivuxolimab in advanced cancers. The library was produced with the immunoSEQ multiplex PCR assay. As stored in TCRdb, this immuneACCESS dataset retains in-frame rearrangements with V and J assigned. A fraction of the clones does not appear; measured against another copy, unresolved V genes explain less than half of the discrepancy, and the remainder lacks a known reason. This sample holds 59,000 or so clones; 70% to 85% were observed only once. More than 3.5% of the sample is taken by the ten largest. The specimen comprised CD4+ or CD8+ T cells sorted from blood, sampled in a trial of the OX40 agonist ivuxolimab. These receptors were taken from an adult with an advanced solid tumor such as melanoma, head and neck, liver or kidney cancer.

This clone was seen more than once but under ten times. CDR3 DNA sequence: TGTGCCTGGAGTGCTCGGGGGCGCCCCTATGGCTACACCTTC. It is translated as CAWSARGRPYGYTF. This rearrangement joins TRBV30 to TRBJ1-2; weak D call: TRBD1 (6 bases). V was cut by 1 base and J by 4 bases, with 13 bases left in between. The germline V gene has CDR1 GTSNPN and CDR2 SVGIG (reference sequence). The CDR3 runs to 14 residues.

This rearrangement joins TRBV9 to TRBJ2-2; D gene ambiguous. The V gene lost 3 bases and the J gene lost 8 bases, with 14 bases spanning the gap. Germline V gene lookup returns CDR1 SGDLS and CDR2 YYNGEE. The CDR3 runs to 14 residues. The CDR3 is CASSASSVAGELFF. In DNA, the CDR3 is TGTGCCAGCAGCGCGTCCTCGGTCGCAGGGGAGCTGTTTTTT.

The chain has TRBV28 and TRBJ1-5; maybe TRBD1 (5 bases). Germline assignment: CDR1 MDHEN and CDR2 SYDVKM. CDR3 size: 15 residues. The ends were cut back, 2 bases at V and 4 bases at J, with 12 bases in the middle. The CDR3 region is CASSLRDPRNQPQHF. The CDR3 DNA reads TGTGCCAGCAGTTTAAGGGACCCACGGAATCAGCCCCAGCATTTT.

The genes are TRBV2 and TRBJ1-1; a possible D gene is TRBD1 (5 bases). Trimming took off 5 bases at V and 0 bases at J, with 19 bases between the two ends. The CDR3 is made up of 17 amino acids. Germline-derived CDR1 and CDR2 are SNHLY and FYNNEI. CDR3 sequence (DNA): TGTGCCAGCAGTAAAACCACGCAGGGAGCAGTGAACACTGAAGCTTTCTTT. Its translation: CASSKTTQGAVNTEAFF.

This sequence joins TRBV4-3 and TRBJ1-1, with 7 bases identical to TRBD1. CDR1 and CDR2 from the germline V gene are LGHNA and YSLEER. The CDR3 spans 15 residues. V gave up 5 bases and J gave up 5 bases; unmatched junction bases: 11. The CDR3 here is CASSKTWTGGTEAFF. For the CDR3, the DNA is TGCGCCAGCAGCAAGACATGGACAGGAGGGACTGAAGCTTTCTTT.

The chain has TRBV4-1 and TRBJ1-3; D is unresolved. The CDR3 is made up of 17 amino acids. Trimming pared 1 base from V and 2 bases from J, leaving 15 bases between. Germline loops: CDR1 MGHRA, CDR2 YSYEKL. This CDR3 reads CASSQVRIDIAGNTIYF. The CDR3 DNA is TGCGCCAGCAGCCAAGTCCGCATCGATATCGCTGGAAACACCATATATTTT.

This sequence joins TRBV7-2 and TRBJ2-5, with D possibly called TRBD1 or TRBD2 (5 bases each). V was cut by 5 bases and J by 2 bases, with 12 bases left in between. The length of the CDR3 is 14 residues. The V gene's germline CDR1 is SGHTA and CDR2 FQGNSA. CDR3 bases: TGTGCCAGCAGCCAATTTGGGGGACAAGAGACCCAGTACTTC. Amino acid sequence: CASSQFGGQETQYF.

The chain links TRBV19 to TRBJ1-2; weak D call: TRBD1 (6 bases). Germline V lookup: CDR1 LNHDA, CDR2 SQIVND (reference sequence). Trimming removed 1 base from V and 6 bases from J, with 9 bases in between. The CDR3 length is 13 residues. The CDR3, as DNA: TGTGCCAGTAGTATAGTACAGGGAGATGGCTACACCTTC. It codes for CASSIVQGDGYTF. The variable domain in full, with the rest retrieved from reference TRBV19 and TRBJ1-2, is DGGITQSPKYLFRKEGQNVTLSCEQNLNHDAMYWYRQDPGQGLRLIYYSQIVNDFQKGDIAEGYSVSREKKESFPLTVTSAQKNPTAFYLCASSIVQGDGYTFGSGTRLTVV.

The chain employs TRBV5-6 and TRBJ2-2; D remains unclear. Germline assignment: CDR1 SGHDT and CDR2 YYEEEE. This CDR3 has 14 residues. V lost 4 bases to trimming and J lost 3 bases, with 10 bases between them. CDR3 DNA: TGTGCCAGCAGCCCCTGGACCTACACCGGGGAGCTGTTTTTT. Protein: CASSPWTYTGELFF.

DNA for the CDR3: TGTGCCAGCAGTGCATACGGGACAGGGACTGAAGCTTTCTTT. Translating gives CASSAYGTGTEAFF. V and J are TRBV6-1 and TRBJ1-1; 9 bases agree with TRBD1. The V and J ends lost 4 bases and 5 bases, in that order; junction bases with no gene match: 5. Germline assignment: CDR1 MNHNS and CDR2 SASEGT. The CDR3 loop spans 14 amino acids.

The V call is TRBV19, the J call TRBJ1-3; a weak D match, TRBD1 (5 bases). Trimming cost V 8 bases and J 0 bases, with 14 bases left between them. CDR3 length: 15 amino acids. Germline-derived CDR1 and CDR2 are LNHDA and SQIVND (reference sequence). The CDR3 DNA reads TGTGCCAGTGGGGGAGCCTCCGTCTCTGGAAACACCATATATTTT. Translated, it gives CASGGASVSGNTIYF.

V is TRBV7-2 and J is TRBJ1-2; a possible D gene is TRBD1 (6 bases). V was pared by 5 bases and J by 5 bases, with 18 bases between. The V gene's germline CDR1 is SGHTA and CDR2 FQGNSA. This CDR3 is built from 15 residues. The CDR3 region is CASSTRQQGGYGYTF. The CDR3 DNA reads TGTGCCAGCAGCACCCGACAACAGGGAGGGTATGGCTACACCTTC.

A few counts support this clone. The genes are TRBV5-1 and TRBJ1-2, with D perhaps TRBD1 (6 bases). CDR3 length: 17 residues. In germline, CDR1 is SGHRS, CDR2 YFSETQ. Trimming took off 3 bases at V and 6 bases at J, with 24 bases between the two ends. Here the CDR3 DNA reads TGCGCCAGCAGCTGGAGGTCGACGGGACAACGGGGCGATGGCTACACCTTC. It yields the protein CASSWRSTGQRGDGYTF. The whole variable domain, remainder taken from reference TRBV5-1 and TRBJ1-2, is KAGVTQTPRYLIKTRGQQVTLSCSPISGHRSVSWYQQTPGQGLQFLFEYFSETQRNKGNFPGRFSGRQFSNSRSEMNVSTLELGDSALYLCASSWRSTGQRGDGYTFGSGTRLTVV.